This T cell receptor (beta chain) comes out of a study of OX40 agonist ivuxolimab in advanced cancers. Study-wide context: Ivuxolimab, which targeted the costimulatory receptor OX40 (CD134), was an agonistic, fully human IgG2 monoclonal antibody. Intravenous ivuxolimab was administered to patients every 2 weeks at six dose levels: 0.01, 0.1, 0.3, 1.5, 3 and 10 mg/kg. Of the approximately 54 patients in dose escalation, 19 had hepatocellular carcinoma, about 15 had melanoma, 9 had renal cell carcinoma and 9 had head and neck cancer. The dose-escalation cohort was almost 85% male with a mean age of about 58 years, ranging from about 20 to 85. Patients were allowed to have had prior anti-PD-1, anti-PD-L1 or anti-CTLA-4 therapy, and approximately 39% of the dose-escalation patients had been treated with checkpoint inhibitors. Three dose-escalation patients achieved partial responses, one with hepatocellular carcinoma and two with cutaneous melanoma. Peripheral TCRbeta sequencing was intended to test whether TCR sequence diversity was altered and clonal T-cell expansion was caused by ivuxolimab. The monotherapy dose-escalation portion (N = 52 patients) of the phase I ivuxolimab trial is reported in the paper. Beyond this particular receptor, the publication reports: In the 0.1-3.0 mg/kg groups, partial responders were among the patients with the lowest normalized peripheral clonal expansion, particularly in CD8+ T cells. After ivuxolimab, expanded clones were on average more numerous among CD8+ T cells than among CD4+ T cells. Low levels of normalized T-cell clonal expansion were also shown by some nonresponding patients. The antigen specificity of the clonally expanded peripheral T cells was not determined. Clonal expansion of both CD4+ and CD8+ blood T cells was observed from baseline to week 6 at doses 0.1 to 3.0 mg/kg.

The trial excluded patients who had a history of autoimmune disease or were on systemic immunosuppression. In every dose cohort, peripheral blood was drawn for TCR sequencing at baseline, cycle 4 day 1, and cycle 7 day 1. The samples were drawn from a first-in-human, open-label, multicenter phase I dose-escalation trial of ivuxolimab. Adults with locally advanced or metastatic melanoma, renal cell, hepatocellular, or head and neck squamous cell carcinoma were enrolled in the trial. Before TCR sequencing, CD4+ T cells and CD8+ T cells were sorted from peripheral blood as separate populations. To sequence the TCRbeta CDR3 region, genomic DNA was isolated from the sorted cells. The immunoSEQ Assay was used to sequence the TCRbeta CDR3 regions. The table was pulled from immuneACCESS by TCRdb, which kept in-frame rearrangements only. Such tables lose some clones; where checked, under half of the loss comes from unresolved V genes, and the rest has no known cause. The sample records 95,000 to 100,000 clones, about 90% of which are singletons. The ten largest clones represent 1.5% to 2% of the sample.

This clone has a single count. Its antigen remains undetermined. Base qualities are not at hand, and no much larger clone is one base apart. The CDR3 sequence holds 15 residues, the cysteine and phenylalanine included. Just CDR3 DNA is preserved here, 45 bases in frame from base 1. At the junction V is shortened by 4 bases and J by 1 base; bases outside the gene matches: 4. The sample here was CD4+ or CD8+ T cells sorted from blood, taken in a trial of the OX40 agonist ivuxolimab. The sequence is built from TRBV5-3 and TRBJ2-3; TRBD2 agrees with 9 junctional bases. TRBV5-3 is recorded as an ORF, its role being uncertain. The sequence was obtained from an adult with an advanced solid tumor such as melanoma, head and neck, liver or kidney cancer. The nucleotides are TGTGCCAGAAGCCATAGCGGGAGAGGCACAGATACGCAGTATTTT. Protein translation: CARSHSGRGTDTQYF.